Given below is one T cell receptor beta chain in context. Its antigen is as yet unknown. V was shortened by 6 bases and J by 5 bases, with 29 bases between the two germline ends. The CDR3 extends over 18 amino acids. Germline V lookup: CDR1 MDHEN, CDR2 SYDVKM. Here immunoSEQ multiplex PCR was the method, and the copy in TCRdb shows in-frame clones only, minus some. The sample shows about 120,000 clones, 70% to 90% of them seen only once. The sample originates from a study of T cell responses to AZD1222 COVID-19 vaccine. Notes on the study in general: The donor group comprised mostly white British people and more females; the analysis possibly underestimated clonal diversity.

The source material was peripheral blood, sampled on day 0 of AZD1222 vaccination. This clonotype was obtained from an adult in good health. The gene calls are TRBV28 and TRBJ2-7; D is tentatively TRBD1 or TRBD2 (6 bases each). The CDR3 region has the DNA TGTGCCAGCAGCCCATTAGGGGGGAAGACGGTTTGGGGCAACGAGCAGTACTTC. Protein: CASSPLGGKTVWGNEQYF. The complete variable domain, with remaining parts taken from reference TRBV28 and TRBJ2-7, reads DVKVTQSSRYLVKRTGEKVFLECVQDMDHENMFWYRQDPGLGLRLIYFSYDVKMKEKGDIPEGYSVSREKKERFSLILESASTNQTSMYLCASSPLGGKTVWGNEQYFGPGTRLTVT.